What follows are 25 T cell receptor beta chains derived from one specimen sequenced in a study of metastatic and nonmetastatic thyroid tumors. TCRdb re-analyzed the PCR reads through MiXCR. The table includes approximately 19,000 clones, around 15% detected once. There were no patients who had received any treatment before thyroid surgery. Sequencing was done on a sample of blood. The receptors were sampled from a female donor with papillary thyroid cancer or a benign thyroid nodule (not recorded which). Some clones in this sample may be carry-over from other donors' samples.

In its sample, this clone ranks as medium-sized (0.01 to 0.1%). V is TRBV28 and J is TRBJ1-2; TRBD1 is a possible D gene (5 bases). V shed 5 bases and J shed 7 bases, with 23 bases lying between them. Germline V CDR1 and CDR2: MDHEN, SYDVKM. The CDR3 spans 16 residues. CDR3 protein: CASSRAGLDTSFGYTF. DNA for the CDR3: TGTGCCAGCAGTCGCGCGGGACTAGACACCTCTTTTGGCTACACCTTC.

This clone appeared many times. The CDR3 DNA reads TGCGCCAGCAGTGAGTCGATTGCTAGCGGGGATTACAATGAGCAGTTCTTC. Its protein product is CASSESIASGDYNEQFF. The chain couples TRBV10-1 to TRBJ2-1; 9 bases fit TRBD2. CDR1 WNHNN and CDR2 SYGVQD come from the germline V gene (reference sequence). CDR3 length: 17 amino acids. V lost 0 bases, J lost 4 bases, and 7 bases stayed unmatched.

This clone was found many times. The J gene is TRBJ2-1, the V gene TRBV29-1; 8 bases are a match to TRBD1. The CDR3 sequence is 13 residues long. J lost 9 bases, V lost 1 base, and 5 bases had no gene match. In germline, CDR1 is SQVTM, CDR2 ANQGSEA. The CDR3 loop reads CSVEVSGGSEQFF. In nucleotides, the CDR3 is TGCAGCGTTGAAGTATCAGGGGGCTCTGAGCAGTTCTTC.

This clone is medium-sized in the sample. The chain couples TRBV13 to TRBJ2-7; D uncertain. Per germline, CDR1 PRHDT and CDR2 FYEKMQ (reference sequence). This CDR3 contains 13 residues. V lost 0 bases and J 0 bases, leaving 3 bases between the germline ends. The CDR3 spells CASSLGISYEQYF. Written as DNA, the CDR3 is TGTGCCAGCAGCTTAGGGATCTCCTACGAGCAGTACTTC.

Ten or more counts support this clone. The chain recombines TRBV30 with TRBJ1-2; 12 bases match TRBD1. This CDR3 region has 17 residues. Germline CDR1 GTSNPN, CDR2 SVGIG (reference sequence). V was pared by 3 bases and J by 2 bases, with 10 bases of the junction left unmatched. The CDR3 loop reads CAWRWAGQGARNYGYTF. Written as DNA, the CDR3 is TGTGCCTGGAGGTGGGCGGGACAGGGGGCGCGGAACTATGGCTACACCTTC.

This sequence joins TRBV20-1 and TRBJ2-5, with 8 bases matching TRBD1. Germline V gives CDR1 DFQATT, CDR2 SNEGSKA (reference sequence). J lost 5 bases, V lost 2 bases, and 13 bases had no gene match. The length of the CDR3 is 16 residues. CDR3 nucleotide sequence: TGCAGTGCTAGACTCGGACAGGGCATTTTTGGGGAGACCCAGTACTTC. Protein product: CSARLGQGIFGETQYF.

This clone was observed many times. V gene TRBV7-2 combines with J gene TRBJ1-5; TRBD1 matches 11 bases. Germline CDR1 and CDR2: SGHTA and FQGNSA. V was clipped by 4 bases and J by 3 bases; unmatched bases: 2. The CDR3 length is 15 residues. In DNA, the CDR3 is TGTGCCAGCAGCTGGACAGGGGGCGCCAATCAGCCCCAGCATTTT. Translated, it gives CASSWTGGANQPQHF.

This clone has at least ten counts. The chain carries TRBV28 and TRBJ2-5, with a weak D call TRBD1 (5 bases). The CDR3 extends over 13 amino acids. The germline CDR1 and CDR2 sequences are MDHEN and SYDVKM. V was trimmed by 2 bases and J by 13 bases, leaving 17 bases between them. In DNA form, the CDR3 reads TGTGCCAGCAGTTTAGGGTCTAGGACACCGGCGTACTTC. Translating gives CASSLGSRTPAYF.

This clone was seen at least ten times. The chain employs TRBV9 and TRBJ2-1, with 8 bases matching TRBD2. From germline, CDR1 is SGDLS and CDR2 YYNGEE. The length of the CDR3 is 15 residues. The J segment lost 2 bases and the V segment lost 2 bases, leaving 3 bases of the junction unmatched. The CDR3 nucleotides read TGTGCCAGCAGCGTTGGACTAGCAGCCTACAATGAGCAGTTCTTC. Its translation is CASSVGLAAYNEQFF. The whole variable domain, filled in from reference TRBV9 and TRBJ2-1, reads DSGVTQTPKHLITATGQRVTLRCSPRSGDLSVYWYQQSLDQGLQFLIQYYNGEERAKGNILERFSAQQFPDLHSELNLSSLELGDSALYFCASSVGLAAYNEQFFGPGTRLTVL.

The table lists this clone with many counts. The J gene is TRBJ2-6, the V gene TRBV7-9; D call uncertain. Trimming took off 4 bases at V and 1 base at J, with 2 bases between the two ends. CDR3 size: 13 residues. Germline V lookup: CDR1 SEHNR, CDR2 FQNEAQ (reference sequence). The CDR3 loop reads CASSSSGANVLTF. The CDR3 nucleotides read TGTGCCAGCAGCTCTTCTGGGGCCAACGTCCTGACTTTC.

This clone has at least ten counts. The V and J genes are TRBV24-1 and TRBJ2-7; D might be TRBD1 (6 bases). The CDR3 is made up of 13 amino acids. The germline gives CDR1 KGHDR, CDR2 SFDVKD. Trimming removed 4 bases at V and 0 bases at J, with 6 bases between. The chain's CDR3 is CATSETGSYEQYF. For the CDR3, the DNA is TGTGCCACCAGTGAGACAGGCTCCTACGAGCAGTACTTC.

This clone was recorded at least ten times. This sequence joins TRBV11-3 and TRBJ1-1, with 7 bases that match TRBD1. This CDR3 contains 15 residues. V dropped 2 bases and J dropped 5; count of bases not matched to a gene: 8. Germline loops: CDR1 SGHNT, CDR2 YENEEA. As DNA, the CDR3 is TGTGCCAGCAGCTTACCGACGACAGGGACGACTGAAGCTTTCTTT. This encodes CASSLPTTGTTEAFF.

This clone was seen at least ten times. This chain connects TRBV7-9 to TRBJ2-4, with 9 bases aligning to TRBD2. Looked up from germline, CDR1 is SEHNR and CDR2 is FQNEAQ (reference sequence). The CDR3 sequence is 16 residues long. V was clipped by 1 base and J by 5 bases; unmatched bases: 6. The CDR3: CASSLGRAGGENIQYF. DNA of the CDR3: TGTGCCAGCAGCTTAGGACGTGCGGGAGGGGAAAACATTCAGTACTTC.

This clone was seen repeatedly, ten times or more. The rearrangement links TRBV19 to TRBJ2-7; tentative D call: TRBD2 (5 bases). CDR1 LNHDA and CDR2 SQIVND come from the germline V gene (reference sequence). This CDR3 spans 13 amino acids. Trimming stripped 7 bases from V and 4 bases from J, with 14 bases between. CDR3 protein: CASNPREGYEQYF. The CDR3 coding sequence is TGTGCCAGTAACCCGAGGGAAGGGTACGAGCAGTACTTC.

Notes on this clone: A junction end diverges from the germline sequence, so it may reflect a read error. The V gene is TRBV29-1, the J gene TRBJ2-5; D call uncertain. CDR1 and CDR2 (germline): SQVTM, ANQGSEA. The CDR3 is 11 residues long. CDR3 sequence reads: CSFEPGETQYF. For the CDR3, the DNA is TGCAGCTTTGAGCCAGGAGAGACCCAGTACTTC. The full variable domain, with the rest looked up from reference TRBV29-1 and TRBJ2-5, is SAVISQKPSRDICQRGTSLTIQCQVDSQVTMMFWYRQQPGQSLTLIATANQGSEATYESGFVIDKFPISRPNLTFSTLTVSNMSPEDSSIYLCSFEPGETQYFGPGTRLLVL.

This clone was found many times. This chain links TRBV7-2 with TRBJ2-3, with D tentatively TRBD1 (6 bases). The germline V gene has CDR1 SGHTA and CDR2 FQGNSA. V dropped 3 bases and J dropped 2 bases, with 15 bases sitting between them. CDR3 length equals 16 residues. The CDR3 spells CASSFGGMANTDTQYF. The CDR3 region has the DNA TGTGCCAGCAGCTTTGGGGGCATGGCTAACACAGATACGCAGTATTTT.

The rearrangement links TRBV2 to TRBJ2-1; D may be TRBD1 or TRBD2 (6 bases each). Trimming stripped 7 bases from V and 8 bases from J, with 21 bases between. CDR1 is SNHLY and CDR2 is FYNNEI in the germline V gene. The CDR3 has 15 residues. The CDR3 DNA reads TGTGCCAGCACGGTAGGGGGAGCGGGTGGCCATGAGCAGTTCTTC. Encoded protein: CASTVGGAGGHEQFF.

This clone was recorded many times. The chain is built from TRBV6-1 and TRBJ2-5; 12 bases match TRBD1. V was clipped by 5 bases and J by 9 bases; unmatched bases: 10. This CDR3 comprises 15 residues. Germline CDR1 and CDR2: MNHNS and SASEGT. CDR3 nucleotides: TGTGCCAGCAGTTTGGGGACAGGGGGCGCGAGGGCCCAGTACTTC. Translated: CASSLGTGGARAQYF.

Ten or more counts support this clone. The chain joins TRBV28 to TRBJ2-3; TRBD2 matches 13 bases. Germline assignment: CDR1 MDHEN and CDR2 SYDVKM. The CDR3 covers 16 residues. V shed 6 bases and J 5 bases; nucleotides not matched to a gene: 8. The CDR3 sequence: CASRGTSGVRGDTQYF. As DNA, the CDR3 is TGTGCCAGCAGGGGGACTAGCGGGGTCAGGGGAGATACGCAGTATTTT.

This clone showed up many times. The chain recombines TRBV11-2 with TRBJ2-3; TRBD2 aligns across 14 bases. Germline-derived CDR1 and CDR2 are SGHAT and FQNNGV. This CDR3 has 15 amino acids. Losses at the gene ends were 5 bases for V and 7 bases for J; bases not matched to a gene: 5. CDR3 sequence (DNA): TGTGCCAGCAGCCGGACTAGCGGGAGGTTAAATACGCAGTATTTT. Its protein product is CASSRTSGRLNTQYF.

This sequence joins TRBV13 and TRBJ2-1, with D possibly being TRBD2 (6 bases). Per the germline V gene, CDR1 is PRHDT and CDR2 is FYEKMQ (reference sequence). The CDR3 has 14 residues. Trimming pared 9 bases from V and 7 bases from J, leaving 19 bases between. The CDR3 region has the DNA TGTGCCAGGGTCCAGCCGTGCGGGGCGAATGAGCAGTTCTTC. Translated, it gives CARVQPCGANEQFF. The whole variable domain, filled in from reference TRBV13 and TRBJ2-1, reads AAGVIQSPRHLIKEKRETATLKCYPIPRHDTVYWYQQGPGQDPQFLISFYEKMQSDKGSIPDRFSAQQFSDYHSELNMSSLELGDSALYFCARVQPCGANEQFFGPGTRLTVL.

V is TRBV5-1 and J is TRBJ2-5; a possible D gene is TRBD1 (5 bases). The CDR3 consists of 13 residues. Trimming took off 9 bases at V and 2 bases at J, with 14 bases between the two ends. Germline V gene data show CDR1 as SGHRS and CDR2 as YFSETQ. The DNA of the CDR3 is TGCGCCAACAGTCTCGACAGACAAGAGACCCAGTACTTC. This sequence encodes CANSLDRQETQYF.

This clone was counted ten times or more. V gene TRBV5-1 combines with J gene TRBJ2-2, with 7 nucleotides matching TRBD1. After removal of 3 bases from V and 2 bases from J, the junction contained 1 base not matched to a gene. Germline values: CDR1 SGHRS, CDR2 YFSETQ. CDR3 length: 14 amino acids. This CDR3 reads CASSWDSNTGELFF. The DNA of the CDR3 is TGCGCCAGCAGCTGGGACAGCAACACCGGGGAGCTGTTTTTT. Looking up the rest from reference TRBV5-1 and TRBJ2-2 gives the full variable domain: KAGVTQTPRYLIKTRGQQVTLSCSPISGHRSVSWYQQTPGQGLQFLFEYFSETQRNKGNFPGRFSGRQFSNSRSEMNVSTLELGDSALYLCASSWDSNTGELFFGEGSRLTVL.

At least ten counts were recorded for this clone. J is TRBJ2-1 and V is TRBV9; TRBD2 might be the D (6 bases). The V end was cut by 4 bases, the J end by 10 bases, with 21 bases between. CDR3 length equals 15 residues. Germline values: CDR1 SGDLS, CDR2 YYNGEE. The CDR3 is CASSSGVAVTREQFF. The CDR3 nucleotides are TGTGCCAGCAGCTCCGGGGTAGCGGTAACTCGCGAGCAGTTCTTC.

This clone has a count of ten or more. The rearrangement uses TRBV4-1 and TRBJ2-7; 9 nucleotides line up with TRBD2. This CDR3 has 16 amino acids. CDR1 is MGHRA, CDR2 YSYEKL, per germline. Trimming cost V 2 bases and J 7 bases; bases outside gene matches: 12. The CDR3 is CASSQPCQREVEEQYF. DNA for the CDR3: TGCGCCAGCAGCCAACCCTGCCAGCGGGAGGTAGAAGAGCAGTACTTC.